The rows below give T cell receptor beta chains drawn from one sample of a study of beta chain features in type 1 diabetes. Profiling relied on immunoSEQ multiplex PCR, and the TCRdb table lists in-frame clones only, not all of them. The sample has about 340,000 clones, approximately 8.2% seen once. Source material: central memory CD4+ T cells from blood. The receptors were gathered from a young woman in good health. The CDR3 runs from the conserved cysteine through the conserved F or W. Each record gives: CDR3 length, clone size, J gene, D gene, V gene, CDR3 protein, CDR3 DNA. A D gene is named only where the DNA matches it firmly. Expanded clones are given a class, and other clones once, few, many or no size at all.

CDR3 length: 13; clone size: few; J gene: TRBJ1-5; D gene: NA; V gene: TRBV7-9; CDR3 protein: CASSQGVNQPQHF; CDR3 DNA: TGTGCCAGCAGCCAAGGCGTCAATCAGCCCCAGCATTTT
CDR3 length: 16; clone size: few; J gene: TRBJ2-1; D gene: NA; V gene: TRBV27; CDR3 protein: CASSFDGHNLYNEQFF; CDR3 DNA: TGTGCCAGCAGTTTCGATGGACATAATCTCTACAATGAGCAGTTCTTC
CDR3 length: 17; clone size: NA; J gene: TRBJ2-1; D gene: NA; V gene: TRBV4-2; CDR3 protein: CASSQGLAANSYNEQFF; CDR3 DNA: TGTGCCAGCAGCCAAGGTTTGGCGGCCAATTCCTACAATGAGCAGTTCTTC
CDR3 length: 13; clone size: NA; J gene: TRBJ2-1; D gene: NA; V gene: TRBV9; CDR3 protein: CASSGIGNNEQFF; CDR3 DNA: TGTGCCAGCAGCGGCATAGGAAACAATGAGCAGTTCTTC
CDR3 length: 14; clone size: NA; J gene: TRBJ2-7; D gene: NA; V gene: TRBV7-3; CDR3 protein: CASSYSGGLGEQYF; CDR3 DNA: TGTGCCAGCAGCTATTCAGGGGGGCTCGGAGAGCAGTACTTC
CDR3 length: 19; clone size: few; J gene: TRBJ2-3; D gene: TRBD2; V gene: TRBV13; CDR3 protein: CASSSTLAGTPESTDTQYF; CDR3 DNA: TGTGCCAGCAGCTCGACCTTAGCGGGCACTCCCGAAAGCACAGATACGCAGTATTTT
CDR3 length: 15; clone size: NA; J gene: TRBJ2-7; D gene: TRBD1; V gene: TRBV7-8; CDR3 protein: CASSLGWQGAREQYF; CDR3 DNA: TGTGCCAGCAGCTTAGGCTGGCAGGGGGCGAGGGAGCAGTACTTC
CDR3 length: 15; clone size: few; J gene: TRBJ2-3; D gene: NA; V gene: TRBV6-5; CDR3 protein: CASSYRDSDFYTQYF; CDR3 DNA: TGTGCCAGCAGTTACCGGGACTCCGATTTTTATACGCAGTATTTT
CDR3 length: 16; clone size: many; J gene: TRBJ2-3; D gene: NA; V gene: TRBV4-3; CDR3 protein: CASSQEAWGLTDTQYF; CDR3 DNA: TGCGCCAGCAGCCAAGAGGCCTGGGGTTTGACAGATACGCAGTATTTT
CDR3 length: 13; clone size: NA; J gene: TRBJ1-2; D gene: NA; V gene: TRBV6-5; CDR3 protein: CASSYSQGYGYTF; CDR3 DNA: TGTGCCAGCAGTTACTCTCAGGGCTATGGCTACACCTTC
CDR3 length: 15; clone size: few; J gene: TRBJ2-7; D gene: TRBD1; V gene: TRBV4-3; CDR3 protein: CASSREGQTSYEQYF; CDR3 DNA: TGCGCCAGCAGCCGAGAGGGACAGACCTCCTACGAGCAGTACTTC
CDR3 length: 16; clone size: few; J gene: TRBJ2-6; D gene: NA; V gene: TRBV5-6; CDR3 protein: CASSLGWISGANVLTF; CDR3 DNA: TGTGCCAGCAGCTTGGGATGGATCTCTGGGGCCAACGTCCTGACTTTC
CDR3 length: 16; clone size: few; J gene: TRBJ2-1; D gene: NA; V gene: TRBV15; CDR3 protein: CATSSKEAGFGNEQFF; CDR3 DNA: TGTGCCACCAGCAGCAAGGAGGCAGGGTTCGGCAATGAGCAGTTCTTC
CDR3 length: 15; clone size: NA; J gene: TRBJ2-3; D gene: NA; V gene: TRBV4-3; CDR3 protein: CASSQELGSTDTQYF; CDR3 DNA: TGCGCCAGCAGCCAAGAACTAGGTAGCACAGATACGCAGTATTTT
CDR3 length: 12; clone size: many; J gene: TRBJ2-1; D gene: NA; V gene: TRBV28; CDR3 protein: CASSLAPNEQFF; CDR3 DNA: TGTGCCAGCAGTTTGGCCCCCAATGAGCAGTTCTTC
CDR3 length: 16; clone size: many; J gene: TRBJ2-3; D gene: TRBD2; V gene: TRBV7-9; CDR3 protein: CASSIQAGGSTDTQYF; CDR3 DNA: TGTGCCAGCAGCATACAAGCGGGAGGGAGCACAGATACGCAGTATTTT
CDR3 length: 16; clone size: NA; J gene: TRBJ2-2; D gene: TRBD1; V gene: TRBV6-1; CDR3 protein: CASSGDRPANTGELFF; CDR3 DNA: TGTGCCAGCAGTGGGGACAGACCTGCGAACACCGGGGAGCTGTTTTTT
CDR3 length: 14; clone size: NA; J gene: TRBJ1-1; D gene: NA; V gene: TRBV28; CDR3 protein: CASSLSRAHTEAFF; CDR3 DNA: TGTGCCAGCAGTTTATCTCGGGCACACACTGAAGCTTTCTTT
CDR3 length: 13; clone size: many; J gene: TRBJ2-1; D gene: NA; V gene: TRBV27; CDR3 protein: CASSRDSRAEQFF; CDR3 DNA: TGTGCCAGCAGTCGGGACTCACGAGCTGAGCAGTTCTTC
CDR3 length: 15; clone size: few; J gene: TRBJ2-5; D gene: TRBD2; V gene: TRBV5-1; CDR3 protein: CASSLASGSRETQYF; CDR3 DNA: TGCGCCAGCAGCTTGGCTAGCGGGAGTAGGGAGACCCAGTACTTC
CDR3 length: 14; clone size: NA; J gene: TRBJ2-1; D gene: NA; V gene: TRBV4-1; CDR3 protein: CASSQDPGRNEQFF; CDR3 DNA: TGCGCCAGCAGCCAAGACCCCGGGCGGAATGAGCAGTTCTTC
CDR3 length: 14; clone size: few; J gene: TRBJ2-3; D gene: NA; V gene: TRBV6-1; CDR3 protein: CASSPFAASDTQYF; CDR3 DNA: TGTGCCAGCAGTCCCTTCGCTGCCTCAGATACGCAGTATTTT
CDR3 length: 16; clone size: few; J gene: TRBJ2-3; D gene: NA; V gene: TRBV5-4; CDR3 protein: CASSHPQGGRTDTQYF; CDR3 DNA: TGTGCCAGCAGCCACCCGCAGGGGGGGAGGACAGATACGCAGTATTTT
CDR3 length: 13; clone size: NA; J gene: TRBJ2-3; D gene: TRBD2; V gene: TRBV29-1; CDR3 protein: CSVDVRETDTQYF; CDR3 DNA: TGCAGCGTTGATGTGCGGGAGACAGATACGCAGTATTTT
CDR3 length: 15; clone size: few; J gene: TRBJ2-3; D gene: NA; V gene: TRBV5-1; CDR3 protein: CASKESGGSTDTQYF; CDR3 DNA: TGCGCCAGTAAGGAATCTGGGGGGAGCACAGATACGCAGTATTTT
CDR3 length: 14; clone size: NA; J gene: TRBJ1-2; D gene: NA; V gene: TRBV5-4; CDR3 protein: CASSLEGRDYGYTF; CDR3 DNA: TGTGCCAGCAGCTTGGAGGGGCGGGACTATGGCTACACCTTC
CDR3 length: 14; clone size: many; J gene: TRBJ1-4; D gene: NA; V gene: TRBV2; CDR3 protein: CASRDWSANEKLFF; CDR3 DNA: TGTGCCAGCAGGGACTGGTCCGCTAATGAAAAACTGTTTTTT
CDR3 length: 11; clone size: many; J gene: TRBJ2-1; D gene: NA; V gene: TRBV28; CDR3 protein: CASSLFPEQFF; CDR3 DNA: TGTGCCAGCAGTTTGTTCCCTGAGCAGTTCTTC
CDR3 length: 13; clone size: NA; J gene: TRBJ2-1; D gene: NA; V gene: TRBV5-1; CDR3 protein: CASGFSVDNEQFF; CDR3 DNA: TGCGCCAGCGGTTTTTCCGTTGACAATGAGCAGTTCTTC
CDR3 length: 13; clone size: NA; J gene: TRBJ1-1; D gene: TRBD1; V gene: TRBV5-4; CDR3 protein: CASSADRDTEAFF; CDR3 DNA: TGTGCCAGCAGCGCCGACAGGGACACTGAAGCTTTCTTT
CDR3 length: 12; clone size: few; J gene: TRBJ1-5; D gene: NA; V gene: TRBV6-1; CDR3 protein: CAISGANQPQHF; CDR3 DNA: TGTGCCATCAGTGGGGCTAATCAGCCCCAGCATTTT
CDR3 length: 14; clone size: few; J gene: TRBJ2-3; D gene: TRBD2; V gene: TRBV7-2; CDR3 protein: CASSYTSGTDTQYF; CDR3 DNA: TGTGCCAGCAGCTATACTAGCGGCACAGATACGCAGTATTTT
CDR3 length: 13; clone size: NA; J gene: TRBJ2-7; D gene: NA; V gene: TRBV7-2; CDR3 protein: CASSSGPYYEQYF; CDR3 DNA: TGTGCCAGCAGCTCGGGACCATACTACGAGCAGTACTTC
CDR3 length: 13; clone size: NA; J gene: TRBJ1-1; D gene: NA; V gene: TRBV5-1; CDR3 protein: CASSQIWNTEAFF; CDR3 DNA: TGCGCCAGCAGCCAAATATGGAACACTGAAGCTTTCTTT
CDR3 length: 16; clone size: many; J gene: TRBJ2-1; D gene: NA; V gene: TRBV12-2; CDR3 protein: CASRLDPRREGNEQFF; CDR3 DNA: TGTGCAAGTCGCTTAGACCCACGGCGGGAGGGGAATGAGCAGTTCTTC
CDR3 length: 15; clone size: few; J gene: TRBJ2-3; D gene: NA; V gene: TRBV7-2; CDR3 protein: CASSQTYQSTDTQYF; CDR3 DNA: TGTGCCAGCAGCCAAACGTACCAGAGCACAGATACGCAGTATTTT
CDR3 length: 13; clone size: NA; J gene: TRBJ1-2; D gene: NA; V gene: TRBV7-2; CDR3 protein: CASSPHDSIGYTF; CDR3 DNA: TGTGCCAGCAGCCCCCACGACTCCATTGGCTACACCTTC
CDR3 length: 14; clone size: few; J gene: TRBJ1-1; D gene: NA; V gene: TRBV7-9; CDR3 protein: CASSLGGPNTEAFF; CDR3 DNA: TGTGCCAGCAGCTTAGGGGGCCCGAACACTGAAGCTTTCTTT
CDR3 length: 13; clone size: few; J gene: TRBJ1-1; D gene: NA; V gene: TRBV10-3; CDR3 protein: CAISDMGGTEAFF; CDR3 DNA: TGTGCCATCAGTGATATGGGGGGAACTGAAGCTTTCTTT
CDR3 length: 17; clone size: NA; J gene: TRBJ2-7; D gene: TRBD2; V gene: TRBV7-3; CDR3 protein: CASSFRLAGGNSYEQYF; CDR3 DNA: TGTGCCAGCAGCTTCAGACTAGCGGGAGGAAACTCCTACGAGCAGTACTTC
CDR3 length: 12; clone size: NA; J gene: TRBJ2-7; D gene: NA; V gene: TRBV28; CDR3 protein: CASSRRTKEQYF; CDR3 DNA: TGTGCCAGCAGTCGTAGGACGAAAGAGCAGTACTTC
CDR3 length: 15; clone size: few; J gene: TRBJ2-1; D gene: NA; V gene: TRBV5-1; CDR3 protein: CASSLVGGSYNEQFF; CDR3 DNA: TGCGCCAGCAGCTTGGTTGGCGGCTCCTACAATGAGCAGTTCTTC